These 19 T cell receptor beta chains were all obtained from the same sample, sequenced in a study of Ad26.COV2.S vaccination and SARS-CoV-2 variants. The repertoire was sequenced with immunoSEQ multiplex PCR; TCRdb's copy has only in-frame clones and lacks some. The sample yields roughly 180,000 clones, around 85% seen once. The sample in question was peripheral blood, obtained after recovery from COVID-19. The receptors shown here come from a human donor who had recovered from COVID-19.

As DNA, the CDR3 is TGTGCCAGCAGCTTAAAAGGTGGGCCGGGCTACGAGCAGTACTTC. Protein product: CASSLKGGPGYEQYF. This chain connects TRBV11-3 to TRBJ2-7; no definite D call. Trimming took off 2 bases at V and 3 bases at J, with 14 bases between the two ends. This CDR3 has 15 amino acids. Germline CDR1 SGHNT, CDR2 YENEEA.

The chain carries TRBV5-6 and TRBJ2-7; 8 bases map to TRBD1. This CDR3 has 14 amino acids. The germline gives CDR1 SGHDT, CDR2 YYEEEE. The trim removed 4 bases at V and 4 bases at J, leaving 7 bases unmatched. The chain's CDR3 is CASSRTGKVYEQYF. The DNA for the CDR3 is TGTGCCAGCAGCCGGACAGGGAAGGTTTACGAGCAGTACTTC.

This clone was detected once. This CDR3 is CASSLAGLAGANVLTF. The CDR3 DNA sequence: TGTGCCAGCAGCTTAGCCGGGTTGGCTGGGGCCAACGTCCTGACTTTC. This chain links TRBV7-8 with TRBJ2-6; D is ambiguous. The CDR3 loop spans 16 amino acids. Germline V gene lookup returns CDR1 SGHVS and CDR2 FQNEAQ. The V gene lost 0 bases and the J gene lost 2 bases, with 8 bases spanning the gap.

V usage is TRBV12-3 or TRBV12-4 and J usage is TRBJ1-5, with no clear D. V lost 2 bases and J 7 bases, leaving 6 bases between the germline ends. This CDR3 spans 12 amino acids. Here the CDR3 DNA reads TGTGCCAGCAGTTTATTTGAACAGCCCCAGCATTTT. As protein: CASSLFEQPQHF.

CDR3 sequence (DNA): TGTGCCATCGGAGACACCAATGAGCAGTTCTTC. Protein sequence: CAIGDTNEQFF. J is TRBJ2-1 and V is TRBV3-1 (or the pseudogene TRBV3-2); D ambiguous. Looked up from germline, CDR1 is LGHDT and CDR2 is YNNKEL (reference sequence). V lost 10 bases to trimming and J lost 6 bases, with 10 bases between them. This CDR3 is 11 amino acids long.

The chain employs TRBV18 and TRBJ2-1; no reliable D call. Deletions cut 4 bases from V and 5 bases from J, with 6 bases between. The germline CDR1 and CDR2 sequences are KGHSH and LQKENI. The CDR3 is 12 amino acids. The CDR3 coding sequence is TGTGCCAGCTCACAAACTAACAATGAGCAGTTCTTC. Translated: CASSQTNNEQFF.

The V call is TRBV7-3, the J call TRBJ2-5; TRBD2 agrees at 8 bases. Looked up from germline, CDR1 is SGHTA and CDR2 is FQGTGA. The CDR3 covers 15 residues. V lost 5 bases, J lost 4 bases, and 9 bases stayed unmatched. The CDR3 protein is CASSPTGTRSETQYF. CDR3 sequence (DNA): TGTGCCAGCAGCCCCACCGGGACTAGGTCAGAGACCCAGTACTTC.

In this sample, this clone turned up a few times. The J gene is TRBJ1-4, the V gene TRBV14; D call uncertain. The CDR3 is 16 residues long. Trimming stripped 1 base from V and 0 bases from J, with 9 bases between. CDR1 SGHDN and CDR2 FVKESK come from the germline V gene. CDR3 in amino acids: CASSQGLGSTNEKLFF. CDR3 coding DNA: TGTGCCAGCAGCCAAGGGCTCGGATCAACTAATGAAAAACTGTTTTTT. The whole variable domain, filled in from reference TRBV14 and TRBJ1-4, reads EAGVTQFPSHSVIEKGQTVTLRCDPISGHDNLYWYRRVMGKEIKFLLHFVKESKQDESGMPNNRFLAERTGGTYSTLKVQPAELEDSGVYFCASSQGLGSTNEKLFFGSGTQLSVL.

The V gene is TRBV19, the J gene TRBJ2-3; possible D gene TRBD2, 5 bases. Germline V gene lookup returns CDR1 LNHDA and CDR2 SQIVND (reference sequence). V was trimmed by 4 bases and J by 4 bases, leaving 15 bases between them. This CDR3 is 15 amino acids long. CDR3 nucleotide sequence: TGTGCCAGTAGTACGGCCGGACTGCGTTCAGATACGCAGTATTTT. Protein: CASSTAGLRSDTQYF.

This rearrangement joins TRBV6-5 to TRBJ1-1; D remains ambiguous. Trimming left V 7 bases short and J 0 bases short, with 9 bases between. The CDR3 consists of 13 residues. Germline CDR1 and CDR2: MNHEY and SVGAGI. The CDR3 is CASTEIVNTEAFF. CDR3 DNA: TGTGCCAGCACGGAGATTGTGAACACTGAAGCTTTCTTT.

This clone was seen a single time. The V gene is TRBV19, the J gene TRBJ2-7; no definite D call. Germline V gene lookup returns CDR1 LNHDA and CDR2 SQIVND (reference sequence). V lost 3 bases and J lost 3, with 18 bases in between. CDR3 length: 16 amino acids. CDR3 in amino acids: CASSMGWGIVNYEQYF. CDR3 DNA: TGTGCCAGTAGTATGGGTTGGGGAATAGTAAACTACGAGCAGTACTTC. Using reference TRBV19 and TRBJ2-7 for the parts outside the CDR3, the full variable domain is DGGITQSPKYLFRKEGQNVTLSCEQNLNHDAMYWYRQDPGQGLRLIYYSQIVNDFQKGDIAEGYSVSREKKESFPLTVTSAQKNPTAFYLCASSMGWGIVNYEQYFGPGTRLTVT.

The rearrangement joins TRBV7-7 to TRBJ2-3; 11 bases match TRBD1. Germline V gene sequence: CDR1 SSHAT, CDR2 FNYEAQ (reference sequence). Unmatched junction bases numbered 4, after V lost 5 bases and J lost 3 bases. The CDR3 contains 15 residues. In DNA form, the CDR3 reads TGTGCCAGCAGCCCAGGGACAGGGGGAACAGATACGCAGTATTTT. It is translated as CASSPGTGGTDTQYF.

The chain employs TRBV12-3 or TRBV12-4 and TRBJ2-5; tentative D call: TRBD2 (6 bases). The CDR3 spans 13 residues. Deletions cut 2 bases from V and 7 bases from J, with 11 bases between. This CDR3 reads CASSLQGGGTQYF. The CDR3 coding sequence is TGTGCCAGCAGTTTACAGGGAGGTGGGACCCAGTACTTC.

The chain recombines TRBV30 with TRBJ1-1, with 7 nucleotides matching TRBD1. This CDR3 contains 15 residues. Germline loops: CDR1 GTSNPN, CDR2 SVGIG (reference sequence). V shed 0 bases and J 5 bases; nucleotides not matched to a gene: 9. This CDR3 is CAWSVGGTTGTEAFF. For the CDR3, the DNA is TGTGCCTGGAGTGTAGGGGGCACAACGGGGACTGAAGCTTTCTTT.

The CDR3 protein is CASGGGQETQYF. The CDR3 nucleotides read TGTGCCAGCGGAGGGGGGCAAGAGACCCAGTACTTC. The chain carries TRBV2 and TRBJ2-5; D assignment may be TRBD1 or TRBD2 (6 bases each). Trimming pared 8 bases from V and 2 bases from J, leaving 9 bases between. CDR3 length: 12 residues. CDR1 SNHLY and CDR2 FYNNEI come from the germline V gene.

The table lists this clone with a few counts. The DNA for the CDR3 is TGTGCCAGCAGCCAAGATCCCCGGGACCGTCAGTACGAGCAGTACTTC. Protein sequence: CASSQDPRDRQYEQYF. V gene TRBV3-1 (or the pseudogene TRBV3-2) combines with J gene TRBJ2-7; D may match TRBD1 or TRBD2 (5 bases each). V was shortened by 0 bases and J by 4 bases, with 16 bases between the two germline ends. From germline, CDR1 is LGHDT and CDR2 YNNKEL (reference sequence). CDR3 length: 16 amino acids.

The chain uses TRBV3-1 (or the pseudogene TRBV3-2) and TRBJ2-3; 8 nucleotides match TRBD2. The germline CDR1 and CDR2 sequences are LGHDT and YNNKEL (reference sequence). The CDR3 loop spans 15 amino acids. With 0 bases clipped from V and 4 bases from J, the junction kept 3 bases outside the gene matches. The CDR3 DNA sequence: TGTGCCAGCAGCCAAGAACGGGAGGGACCAGATACGCAGTATTTT. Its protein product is CASSQEREGPDTQYF.

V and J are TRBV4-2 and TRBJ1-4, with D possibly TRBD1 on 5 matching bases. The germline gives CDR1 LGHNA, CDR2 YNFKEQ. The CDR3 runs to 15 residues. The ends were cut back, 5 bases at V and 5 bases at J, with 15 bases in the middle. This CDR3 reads CASSYPGRANEKLFF. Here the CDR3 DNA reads TGTGCCAGCAGCTACCCGGGACGGGCGAATGAAAAACTGTTTTTT.

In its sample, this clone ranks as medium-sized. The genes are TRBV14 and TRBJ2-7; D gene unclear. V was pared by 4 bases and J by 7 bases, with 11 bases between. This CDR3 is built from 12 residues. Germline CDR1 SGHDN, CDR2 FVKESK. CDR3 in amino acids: CASSLSLGEQYF. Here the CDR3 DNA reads TGTGCCAGCAGCCTTTCTTTGGGGGAGCAGTACTTC.